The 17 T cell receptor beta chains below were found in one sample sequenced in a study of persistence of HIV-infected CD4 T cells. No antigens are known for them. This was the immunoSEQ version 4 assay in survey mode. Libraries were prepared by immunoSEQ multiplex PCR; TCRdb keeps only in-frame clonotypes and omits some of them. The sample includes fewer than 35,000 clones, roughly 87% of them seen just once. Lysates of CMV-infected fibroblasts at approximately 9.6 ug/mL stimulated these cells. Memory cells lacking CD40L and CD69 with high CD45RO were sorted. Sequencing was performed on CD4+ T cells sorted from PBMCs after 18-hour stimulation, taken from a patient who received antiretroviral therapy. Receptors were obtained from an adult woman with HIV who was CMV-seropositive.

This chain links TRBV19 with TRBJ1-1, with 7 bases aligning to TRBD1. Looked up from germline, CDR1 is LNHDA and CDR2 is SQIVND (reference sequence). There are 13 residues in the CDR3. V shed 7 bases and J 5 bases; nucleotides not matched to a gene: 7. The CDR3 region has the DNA TGTGCCAGTATCAAACAGGGGAGAACTGAAGCTTTCTTT. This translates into CASIKQGRTEAFF.

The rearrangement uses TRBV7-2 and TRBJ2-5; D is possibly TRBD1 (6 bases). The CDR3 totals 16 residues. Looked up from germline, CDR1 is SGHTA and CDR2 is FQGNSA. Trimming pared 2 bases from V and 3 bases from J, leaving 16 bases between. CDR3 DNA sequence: TGTGCCAGCAGCTTACGGACCGGGACAACGAAAGAGACCCAGTACTTC. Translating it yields CASSLRTGTTKETQYF.

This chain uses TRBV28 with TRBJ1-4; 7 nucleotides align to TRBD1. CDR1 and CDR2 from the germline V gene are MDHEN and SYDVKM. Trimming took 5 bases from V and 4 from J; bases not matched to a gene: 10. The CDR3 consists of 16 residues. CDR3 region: CASSNTRDRINEKLFF. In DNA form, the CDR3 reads TGTGCCAGCAGTAACACCCGGGACAGAATTAATGAAAAACTGTTTTTT.

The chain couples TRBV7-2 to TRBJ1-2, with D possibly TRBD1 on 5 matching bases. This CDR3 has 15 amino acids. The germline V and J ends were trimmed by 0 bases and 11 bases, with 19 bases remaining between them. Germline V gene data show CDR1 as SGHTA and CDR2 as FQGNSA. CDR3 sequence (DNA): TGTGCCAGCAGCTTAGCGGGGTTGGGGACTCTCGATTACACCTTC. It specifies CASSLAGLGTLDYTF.

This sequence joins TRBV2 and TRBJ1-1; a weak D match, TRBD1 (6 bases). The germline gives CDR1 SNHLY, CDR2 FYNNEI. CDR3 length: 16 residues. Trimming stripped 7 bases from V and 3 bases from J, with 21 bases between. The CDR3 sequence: CASMPSWGALYTEAFF. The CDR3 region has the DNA TGTGCCAGCATGCCCTCTTGGGGGGCGCTCTACACTGAAGCTTTCTTT.

The CDR3 spells CASSLDPGLNGYTF. The CDR3 DNA follows: TGTGCCAGCAGCTTAGATCCAGGATTAAATGGCTACACCTTC. The rearrangement links TRBV7-3 to TRBJ1-2; the D is unclear. Germline CDR1 and CDR2: SGHTA and FQGTGA. V was trimmed by 2 bases and J by 6 bases, leaving 13 bases between them. CDR3 length equals 14 residues.

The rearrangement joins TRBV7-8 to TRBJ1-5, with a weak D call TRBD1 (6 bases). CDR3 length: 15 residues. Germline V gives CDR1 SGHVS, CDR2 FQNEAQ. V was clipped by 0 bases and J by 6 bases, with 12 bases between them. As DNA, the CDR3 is TGTGCCAGCAGCTTAGCGGGGGGGGCCGGTCAGCCCCAGCATTTT. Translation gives CASSLAGGAGQPQHF.

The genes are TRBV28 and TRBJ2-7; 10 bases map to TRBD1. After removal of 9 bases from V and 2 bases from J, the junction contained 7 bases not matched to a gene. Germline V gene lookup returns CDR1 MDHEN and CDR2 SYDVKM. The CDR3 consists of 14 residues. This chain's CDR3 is CASRQGALTYEQYF. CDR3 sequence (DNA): TGTGCCAGTAGACAGGGGGCTCTTACCTACGAGCAGTACTTC.

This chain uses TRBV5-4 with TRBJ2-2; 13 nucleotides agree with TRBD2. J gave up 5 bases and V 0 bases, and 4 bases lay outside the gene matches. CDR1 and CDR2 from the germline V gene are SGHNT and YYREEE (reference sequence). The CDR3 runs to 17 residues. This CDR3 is CASSLGLAGGETGELFF. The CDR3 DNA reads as TGTGCCAGCAGCTTGGGACTAGCGGGAGGAGAGACCGGGGAGCTGTTTTTT.

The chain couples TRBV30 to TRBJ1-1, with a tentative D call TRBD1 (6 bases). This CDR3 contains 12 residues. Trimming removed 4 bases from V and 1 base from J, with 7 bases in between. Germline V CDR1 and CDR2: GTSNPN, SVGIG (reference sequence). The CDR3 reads CAWNRANTEAFF. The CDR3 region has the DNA TGTGCCTGGAACAGGGCGAACACTGAAGCTTTCTTT.

The CDR3 coding sequence is TGTGCCAGCACCCCCCGGGACAGAAATGAAAAACTGTTTTTT. Translation: CASTPRDRNEKLFF. The chain couples TRBV7-8 to TRBJ1-4, with 7 bases that match TRBD1. The CDR3 consists of 14 residues. The J segment lost 5 bases and the V segment lost 7 bases, leaving 7 bases of the junction unmatched. Germline assignment: CDR1 SGHVS and CDR2 FQNEAQ.

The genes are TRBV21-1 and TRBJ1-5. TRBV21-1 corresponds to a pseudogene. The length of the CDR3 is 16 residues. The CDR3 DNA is TGTGCCAGCAGCAAAGCGCTCGAGGGTTCTAATCAGCCCCAGCATTTT. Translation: CASSKALEGSNQPQHF.

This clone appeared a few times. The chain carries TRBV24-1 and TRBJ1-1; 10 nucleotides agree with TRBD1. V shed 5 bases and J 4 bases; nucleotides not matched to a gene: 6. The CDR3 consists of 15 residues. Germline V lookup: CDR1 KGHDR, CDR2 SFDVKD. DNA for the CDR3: TGTGCCACCAGTGGAGAGGGACAGGGGAGCACTGAAGCTTTCTTT. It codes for CATSGEGQGSTEAFF.

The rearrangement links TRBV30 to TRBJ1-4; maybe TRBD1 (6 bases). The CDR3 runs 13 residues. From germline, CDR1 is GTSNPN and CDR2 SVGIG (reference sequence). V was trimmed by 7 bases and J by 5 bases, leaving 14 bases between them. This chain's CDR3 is CALLGGPNEKLFF. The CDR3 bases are TGTGCCTTACTTGGGGGGCCCAATGAAAAACTGTTTTTT.

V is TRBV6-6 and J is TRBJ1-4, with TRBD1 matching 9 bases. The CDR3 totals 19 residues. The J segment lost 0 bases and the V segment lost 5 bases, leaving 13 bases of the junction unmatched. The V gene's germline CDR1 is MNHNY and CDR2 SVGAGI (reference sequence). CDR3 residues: CASSRSLGTGFPTNEKLFF. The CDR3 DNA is TGTGCCAGCAGTCGATCTTTGGGGACAGGGTTTCCAACTAATGAAAAACTGTTTTTT.

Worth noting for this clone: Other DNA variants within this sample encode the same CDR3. DNA of the CDR3: TGTGCCAGCAGTCCCACGACAGGATCTTCTGGAAACACCATATATTTT. Its translation: CASSPTTGSSGNTIYF. The chain uses TRBV28 and TRBJ1-3; possible D gene TRBD1, 6 bases. Trimming left V 5 bases short and J 1 base short, with 15 bases between. Germline CDR1 is MDHEN and CDR2 is SYDVKM. This CDR3 is 16 amino acids long. Looking up the rest from reference TRBV28 and TRBJ1-3 gives the full variable domain: DVKVTQSSRYLVKRTGEKVFLECVQDMDHENMFWYRQDPGLGLRLIYFSYDVKMKEKGDIPEGYSVSREKKERFSLILESASTNQTSMYLCASSPTTGSSGNTIYFGEGSWLTVV.

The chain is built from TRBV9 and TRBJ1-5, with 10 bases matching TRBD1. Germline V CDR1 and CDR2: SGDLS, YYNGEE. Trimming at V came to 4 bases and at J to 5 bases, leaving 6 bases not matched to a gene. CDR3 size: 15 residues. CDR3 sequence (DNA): TGTGCCAGCAGCCCCACGGGACAGGGGCATCAGCCCCAGCATTTT. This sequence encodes CASSPTGQGHQPQHF.